The next 28 T cell receptor beta chains were all read from a single sample in a study of low-dose radiotherapy and immunotherapy resistance in tumors. First-strand cDNA relied on TRAV- and TRBV-specific primers spanning alpha and beta chains. With a V-primer adapter and a constant-region primer, TCRs were amplified for 20 PCR cycles. In TCRdb, the reads were re-called with MiXCR into one record per CDR3 protein. Found here are tens of thousands of distinct CDR3 sequences, under 30% of them singletons; the top ten hold approximately 5.7%. Sample time point: before trial treatment. Sequences were derived from PBMCs, sampled before treatment. These receptors were collected from a male donor with prostate cancer.

The gene calls are TRBV7-9 and TRBJ1-5; D remains ambiguous. The CDR3 loop spans 15 amino acids. V shed 1 base and J shed 1 base, with 8 bases lying between them. Germline values: CDR1 SEHNR, CDR2 FQNEAQ (reference sequence). CDR3 bases: TGTGCCAGCAGCTTAGGGGGTATAAGCAATCAGCCCCAGCATTTT. This codes for CASSLGGISNQPQHF.

This clonotype was recorded at least ten times. The J gene is TRBJ2-2, the V gene TRBV6-5, with D perhaps being TRBD1 or TRBD2 (5 bases each). V was cut by 4 bases and J by 0 bases, with 9 bases left in between. Germline loops: CDR1 MNHEY, CDR2 SVGAGI. This CDR3 is built from 15 residues. The CDR3 region has the DNA TGTGCCAGCAGTTTCGGGACGCCGAACACCGGGGAGCTGTTTTTT. The encoded protein is CASSFGTPNTGELFF.

At least ten counts were recorded for this clonotype. V usage is TRBV6-5 and J usage is TRBJ2-7, with D hard to call. CDR1 MNHEY and CDR2 SVGAGI come from the germline V gene. The ends were cut back, 0 bases at V and 10 bases at J, with 7 bases in the middle. This CDR3 has 11 amino acids. As DNA, the CDR3 is TGTGCCAGCAGTTACTCGACTCTACAGTACTTC. This translates into CASSYSTLQYF.

This clonotype occurred many times. The chain joins TRBV6-2 or TRBV6-3 to TRBJ2-7; D not resolved. V was clipped by 8 bases and J by 2 bases, with 19 bases between them. This CDR3 comprises 15 residues. Germline V gene data show CDR1 as MNHEY and CDR2 as SVGEGT. CDR3 coding DNA: TGTGCCAGCCGAAAACCCGGCCGATCCACCTACGAGCAGTACTTC. Translation gives CASRKPGRSTYEQYF.

The CDR3 sequence: CASSITSAVVAKNTIYF. The CDR3 coding sequence is TGTGCCAGTAGTATAACATCGGCAGTTGTGGCAAAAAACACCATATATTTT. This chain connects TRBV19 to TRBJ1-3; the D is unclear. V lost 2 bases to trimming and J lost 6 bases, with 20 bases between them. Per germline, CDR1 LNHDA and CDR2 SQIVND (reference sequence). This CDR3 is 17 amino acids long.

Concerning this clonotype itself: A far larger clone is just one base off, so this is likely a read error. The V call is TRBV10-3, the J call TRBJ2-7; D not resolved. The CDR3 covers 11 residues. V lost 5 bases and J lost 8, with 10 bases in between. Per the germline V gene, CDR1 is ENHRY and CDR2 is SYGVKD. CDR3 region: CAISYGGKQYF. DNA of the CDR3: TGTGCCATCAGTTACGGTGGGAAGCAGTACTTC.

In this sample, this clonotype turned up many times. This chain joins TRBV5-1 and TRBJ2-1, with D perhaps TRBD1 or TRBD2 (5 bases each). V dropped 0 bases and J dropped 6 bases, with 13 bases sitting between them. The CDR3 contains 15 residues. Germline V gene sequence: CDR1 SGHRS, CDR2 YFSETQ. CDR3 in DNA: TGCGCCAGCAGCTTGGCCTGGGGACCCCGCAATGAGCAGTTCTTC. Translating it yields CASSLAWGPRNEQFF.

A word on this clonotype: Being one base from a much bigger clone, this may be a read error. Since no conserved phenylalanine or tryptophan closes the CDR3, a read error is the likely cause. The genes are TRBV20-1 and TRBJ2-1, with a possible D match to TRBD2 (6 bases). The V gene lost 0 bases and the J gene lost 0 bases, with 9 bases spanning the gap. The V gene's germline CDR1 is DFQATT and CDR2 SNEGSKA (reference sequence). This CDR3 is built from 15 residues. The CDR3 DNA sequence: TGCAGTGCTAGAGATACCGGGGGCTCCTACAATGAGCAGTTCATC. Translated: CSARDTGGSYNEQFI.

As concerns this clonotype: A far larger clone is only one base removed, so a read error is likely. The chain carries TRBV5-5 and TRBJ2-3; D ambiguous. V was trimmed by 4 bases and J by 1 base, leaving 19 bases between them. This CDR3 has 17 amino acids. From germline, CDR1 is SGHKS and CDR2 YYEKEE (reference sequence). CDR3 in DNA: TGTGCCAGCAGCCCCGCGACCGCCCGTCTCCGCACAGATACGCAGTATTTT. Protein product: CASSPATARLRTDTQYF.

This clonotype has a single count. The chain carries TRBV28 and TRBJ2-7, with 10 bases identical to TRBD1. J lost 5 bases, V lost 2 bases, and 6 bases had no gene match. The CDR3 consists of 15 residues. The germline V gene has CDR1 MDHEN and CDR2 SYDVKM. The CDR3 DNA reads as TGTGCCAGCAGTTTAATAGGGACAGGGGCGAACGAGCAGTACTTC. Translating it yields CASSLIGTGANEQYF.

This clonotype was found many times. As DNA, the CDR3 is TGCAGTGCTAGAGGGCGGGGTCTCCAAGAGACCCAGTACTTC. Translating gives CSARGRGLQETQYF. This chain uses TRBV20-1 with TRBJ2-5, with D possibly matching TRBD2 (6 bases). Germline CDR1 is DFQATT and CDR2 is SNEGSKA (reference sequence). Trimming shortened V by 1 base and J by 1 base, and 10 bases separated the two germline ends. The CDR3 is 14 amino acids.

This rearrangement joins TRBV9 to TRBJ2-3; no clear D. Germline CDR1 is SGDLS and CDR2 is YYNGEE. The CDR3 has 13 amino acids. Trimming removed 0 bases from V and 6 bases from J, with 8 bases in between. CDR3 in amino acids: CASSVERRDTQYF. The CDR3 nucleotides read TGTGCCAGCAGCGTAGAACGGCGTGATACGCAGTATTTT.

This chain uses TRBV5-1 with TRBJ2-1; 9 bases agree with TRBD2. CDR1 and CDR2 from the germline V gene are SGHRS and YFSETQ. The CDR3 extends over 15 amino acids. The ends lost 3 bases at V and 2 bases at J; junction bases unmatched: 3. CDR3 nucleotide sequence: TGCGCCAGCAGCTCTAGCGGGACCACCTACAATGAGCAGTTCTTC. Translated: CASSSSGTTYNEQFF.

This clonotype appeared many times. The chain uses TRBV7-2 and TRBJ2-1; D might be TRBD2 (6 bases). The V gene's germline CDR1 is SGHTA and CDR2 FQGNSA. Trimming took 7 bases from V and 5 from J, leaving 15 bases between them. There are 14 residues in the CDR3. The DNA of the CDR3 is TGTGCCAGCAAAAGGAGGGAGTCGAACAATGAGCAGTTCTTC. Protein sequence: CASKRRESNNEQFF.

This clonotype was counted at least ten times. The junction differs from germline at one of its ends, possibly a read error. V is TRBV5-3 and J is TRBJ2-4; D unresolved. TRBV5-3 is filed as an ORF, its function uncertain. The CDR3 loop spans 13 amino acids. The CDR3 region is CASSYLGQNIQYF. As DNA, the CDR3 is TGTGCCAGCAGCTACTTGGGCCAGAACATTCAGTACTTC.

This clonotype was seen repeatedly, ten times or more. This chain joins TRBV3-1 and TRBJ2-7; a possible D gene is TRBD1 (5 bases). The CDR3 is 17 residues long. The ends were cut back, 4 bases at V and 0 bases at J, with 19 bases in the middle. Germline CDR1 LGHDT, CDR2 YNNKEL (reference sequence). This chain's CDR3 is CASSPYPYRFGSYEQYF. In DNA, the CDR3 is TGTGCCAGCAGCCCTTACCCCTACAGGTTTGGCTCCTACGAGCAGTACTTC.

The V and J genes are TRBV7-3 and TRBJ2-2; D is perhaps TRBD1 or TRBD2 (5 bases each). The CDR3 contains 12 residues. Per the germline V gene, CDR1 is SGHTA and CDR2 is FQGTGA. V was clipped by 7 bases and J by 6 bases, with 9 bases between them. CDR3 sequence: CASNRGPGELFF. The CDR3 bases are TGTGCCAGCAATCGGGGCCCCGGGGAGCTGTTTTTT.

This clonotype was recorded at least ten times. The chain employs TRBV7-2 and TRBJ2-4, with TRBD2 identical over 9 bases. CDR1 and CDR2 from the germline V gene are SGHTA and FQGNSA. This CDR3 region has 19 residues. V trimming: 7 bases; J trimming: 0 bases; junction bases outside the gene matches: 16. The CDR3 DNA follows: TGTGCCAGCATCATTAGCCGGCTAGCGGGGCGACTAGCCAAAAACATTCAGTACTTC. It codes for CASIISRLAGRLAKNIQYF.

This clonotype was detected many times. The chain couples TRBV6-2 or TRBV6-3 to TRBJ2-1; TRBD1 matches at 7 bases. The CDR3 covers 13 residues. V lost 5 bases to trimming and J lost 10 bases; unmatched junction nucleotides: 8. Germline values: CDR1 MNHEY, CDR2 SVGEGT. The CDR3: CASSQWTGPEQFF. The CDR3 coding sequence is TGTGCCAGCAGTCAATGGACAGGCCCCGAGCAGTTCTTC.

This clonotype was detected many times. The V and J genes are TRBV4-3 and TRBJ2-5, with D unresolved. V gave up 2 bases and J gave up 4 bases, with 11 bases separating them. Germline V CDR1 and CDR2: LGHNA, YSLEER. The CDR3 is 14 residues long. CDR3 amino acids: CASSQSLTVETQYF. The DNA of the CDR3 is TGCGCCAGCAGCCAATCTCTTACGGTAGAGACCCAGTACTTC.

This clonotype was observed many times. The rearrangement links TRBV18 to TRBJ2-1, with D possibly being TRBD1 (5 bases). The CDR3 length is 16 residues. V was shortened by 2 bases and J by 0 bases, with 11 bases between the two germline ends. Germline CDR1 KGHSH, CDR2 LQKENI. The CDR3 coding sequence is TGTGCCAGCTCACCAGGGGCTCTCATCTCCTACAATGAGCAGTTCTTC. It yields the protein CASSPGALISYNEQFF. Full variable domain (outside the CDR3, taken from reference TRBV18 and TRBJ2-1): NAGVMQNPRHLVRRRGQEARLRCSPMKGHSHVYWYRQLPEEGLKFMVYLQKENIIDESGMPKERFSAEFPKEGPSILRIQQVVRGDSAAYFCASSPGALISYNEQFFGPGTRLTVL.

In this sample, this clonotype turned up many times. This chain joins TRBV29-1 and TRBJ2-2; tentatively, D is TRBD1 or TRBD2 (7 bases each). Germline V gives CDR1 SQVTM, CDR2 ANQGSEA. The CDR3 contains 15 residues. V was shortened by 6 bases and J by 4 bases, with 18 bases between the two germline ends. The CDR3 bases are TGCAGCGTCCCCAGGGGGGGGGCGGGCACCGGGGAGCTGTTTTTT. Its translation: CSVPRGGAGTGELFF.

This clonotype was seen at least ten times. The rearrangement links TRBV15 to TRBJ2-1; TRBD1 aligns across 10 bases. V dropped 5 bases and J dropped 8; count of bases not matched to a gene: 12. The germline V gene has CDR1 LNHNV and CDR2 YYDKDF (reference sequence). The CDR3 is made up of 16 amino acids. The CDR3 sequence: CATSGRQGAPGDEQFF. The CDR3 DNA reads as TGTGCCACCAGCGGTAGACAGGGGGCGCCTGGTGATGAGCAGTTCTTC.

This clonotype was counted only a few times. V gene TRBV19 combines with J gene TRBJ1-2; possible D gene TRBD1, 5 bases. The V end lost 7 bases, the J end lost 8 bases, and 26 bases lay between the germline ends. Looked up from germline, CDR1 is LNHDA and CDR2 is SQIVND (reference sequence). This CDR3 is built from 16 residues. The CDR3 coding sequence is TGTGCCAGTACCTCCCTCCGGGGGACGAGGGGAGGAGGCTACACCTTC. The encoded protein is CASTSLRGTRGGGYTF.

V and J are TRBV6-6 and TRBJ2-6; a weak D match, TRBD2 (7 bases). V was clipped by 5 bases and J by 4 bases, with 9 bases between them. In germline, CDR1 is MNHNY, CDR2 SVGAGI (reference sequence). The CDR3 totals 14 residues. CDR3 sequence: CASSRGGGANVLTF. Here the CDR3 DNA reads TGTGCCAGCAGTAGGGGGGGAGGGGCCAACGTCCTGACTTTC.

This clonotype came up many times. The chain joins TRBV7-9 to TRBJ2-3; TRBD1 agrees at 7 bases. CDR1 is SEHNR, CDR2 FQNEAQ, per germline (reference sequence). The V gene end was trimmed by 7 bases and the J gene end by 2 bases; junction bases not matched to a gene: 9. The CDR3 covers 15 residues. This CDR3 is CASTLDRILTDTQYF. DNA of the CDR3: TGTGCCAGCACCCTGGACAGGATCCTCACAGATACGCAGTATTTT.

This clonotype was counted at least ten times. The J gene is TRBJ1-2, the V gene TRBV7-9, with 7 bases matching TRBD1. CDR3 length equals 15 residues. Trimming removed 4 bases from V and 0 bases from J; junction bases left unmatched: 5. CDR1 is SEHNR and CDR2 is FQNEAQ in the germline V gene (reference sequence). CDR3 coding DNA: TGTGCCAGCAGCTGGGGACAGATAGCTAACTATGGCTACACCTTC. Its protein product is CASSWGQIANYGYTF.

This clonotype was recorded at least ten times. The V and J genes are TRBV20-1 and TRBJ1-5; a weak D match, TRBD1 (5 bases). CDR1 and CDR2 (germline): DFQATT, SNEGSKA (reference sequence). Trimming shortened V by 5 bases and J by 6 bases, and 14 bases separated the two germline ends. The CDR3 has 13 residues. Written as DNA, the CDR3 is TGCAGTGCTCGACCTCGAAGGGGTCAGCCCCAGCATTTT. It translates to CSARPRRGQPQHF.